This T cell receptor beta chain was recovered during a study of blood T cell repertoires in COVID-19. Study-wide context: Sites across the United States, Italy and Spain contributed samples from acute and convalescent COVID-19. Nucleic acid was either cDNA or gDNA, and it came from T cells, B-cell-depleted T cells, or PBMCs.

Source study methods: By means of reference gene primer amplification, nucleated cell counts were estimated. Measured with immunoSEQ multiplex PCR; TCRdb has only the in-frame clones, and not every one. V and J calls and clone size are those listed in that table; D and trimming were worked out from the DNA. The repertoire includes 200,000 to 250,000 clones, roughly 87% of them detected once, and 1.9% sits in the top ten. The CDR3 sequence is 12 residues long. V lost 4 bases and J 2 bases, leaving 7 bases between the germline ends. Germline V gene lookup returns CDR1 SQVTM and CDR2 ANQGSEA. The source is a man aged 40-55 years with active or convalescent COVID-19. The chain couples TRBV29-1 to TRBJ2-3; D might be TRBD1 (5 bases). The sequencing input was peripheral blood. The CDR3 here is CSVVGLTDTQYF. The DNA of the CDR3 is TGCAGCGTTGTGGGGCTCACAGATACGCAGTATTTT.